This entry lists 28 T cell receptor beta chains sequenced from one sample in a study of cytomegalovirus exposure and HLA in healthy donors listed by TCRdb under 2017. The library was produced with the immunoSEQ multiplex PCR assay. For the multiplex PCR, a mixture combining 60 forward primers for TCR Vbeta segments and 13 reverse primers for TCR Jbeta segments was used. TCRdb carries this immuneACCESS record with in-frame sequences only. Its versions omit some clonotypes, under half of them owing to an unresolved V gene in the studies checked, with the rest unexplained. The sample records 100,000 to 150,000 clones, 77% of which are singletons. Together, the top ten hold about 4.3% of the sample. The sample consisted of PBMCs. The receptors were sampled from a male donor in good health and CMV-seropositive.

The CDR3 bases are TGTGCCAGCAGCTTAGCAGCGGGAGGGTTTTACGAGCAGTACTTC. This sequence encodes CASSLAAGGFYEQYF. The chain links TRBV7-2 to TRBJ2-7; 10 bases agree with TRBD2. This CDR3 spans 15 amino acids. Germline V lookup: CDR1 SGHTA, CDR2 FQGNSA. V dropped 0 bases and J dropped 4; count of bases not matched to a gene: 3. Using reference TRBV7-2 and TRBJ2-7 for the parts outside the CDR3, the full variable domain is GAGVSQSPSNKVTEKGKDVELRCDPISGHTALYWYRQSLGQGLEFLIYFQGNSAPDKSGLPSDRFSAERTGGSVSTLTIQRTQQEDSAVYLCASSLAAGGFYEQYFGPGTRLTVT.

This clone has only a few counts. The rearrangement joins TRBV5-5 to TRBJ2-2; TRBD1 might be the D (5 bases). V was shortened by 1 base and J by 0 bases, with 13 bases between the two germline ends. The CDR3 extends over 17 amino acids. Looked up from germline, CDR1 is SGHKS and CDR2 is YYEKEE (reference sequence). This CDR3 reads CASSLPWGWTNTGELFF. The DNA of the CDR3 is TGTGCCAGCAGCTTGCCCTGGGGCTGGACGAACACCGGGGAGCTGTTTTTT.

The chain joins TRBV2 to TRBJ1-4; 9 positions agree with TRBD1. This CDR3 is built from 15 residues. V shed 9 bases, J shed 0 bases, and the junction held 5 bases outside the gene matches. Germline V gives CDR1 SNHLY, CDR2 FYNNEI. The DNA of the CDR3 is TGTGCCAGGAAGGGACAGGGAGCAACTAATGAAAAACTGTTTTTT. Protein sequence: CARKGQGATNEKLFF.

In nucleotides, the CDR3 is TGTGCCAGCAGCGAAACTAGCGGGGGGGCAACAGATACGCAGTATTTT. This encodes CASSETSGGATDTQYF. The rearrangement uses TRBV5-4 and TRBJ2-3; TRBD2 matches 13 bases. The CDR3 sequence is 16 residues long. The V segment lost 4 bases and the J segment 3 bases; nucleotides outside the gene matches: 5. CDR1 and CDR2 from the germline V gene are SGHNT and YYREEE (reference sequence).

This clone appeared a few times. The chain is built from TRBV19 and TRBJ2-5; 7 positions match TRBD2. CDR3 length: 15 residues. Germline V gene sequence: CDR1 LNHDA, CDR2 SQIVND (reference sequence). V lost 4 bases, J lost 1 base, and 6 bases stayed unmatched. The CDR3 reads CASSTQLAPQETQYF. The CDR3 DNA reads TGTGCCAGTAGTACGCAACTAGCGCCCCAAGAGACCCAGTACTTC.

V is TRBV7-9 and J is TRBJ2-7; weak D call: TRBD2 (6 bases). CDR1 is SEHNR and CDR2 is FQNEAQ in the germline V gene (reference sequence). This CDR3 spans 16 amino acids. Trimming left V 6 bases short and J 3 bases short, with 21 bases between. The CDR3, as DNA: TGTGCCAGCAGTATACCGGGCCTCCCAGCGGGCTACGAGCAGTACTTC. It specifies CASSIPGLPAGYEQYF.

This clone is a singleton in its sample. The CDR3 sequence: CASSIQTGRSTDTQYF. The CDR3 DNA sequence: TGTGCCAGTAGTATCCAAACAGGGCGAAGCACAGATACGCAGTATTTT. The V gene is TRBV19, the J gene TRBJ2-3; D may be TRBD1 (6 bases). Trimming shortened V by 3 bases and J by 0 bases, and 13 bases separated the two germline ends. The CDR3 totals 16 residues. Germline V gene lookup returns CDR1 LNHDA and CDR2 SQIVND (reference sequence).

The chain employs TRBV28 and TRBJ1-5; perhaps TRBD1 as D (5 bases). Germline lookup yields CDR1 MDHEN and CDR2 SYDVKM. V lost 7 bases and J lost 9, with 10 bases in between. This CDR3 spans 11 amino acids. The CDR3 DNA reads TGTGCCAGCACCGCGGGGGGGCCCCAGCATTTT. Protein product: CASTAGGPQHF.

The chain joins TRBV5-5 to TRBJ2-5; 8 nucleotides align to TRBD2. The V and J ends lost 5 bases and 0 bases, in that order; junction bases with no gene match: 12. This CDR3 has 17 residues. Germline V gene lookup returns CDR1 SGHKS and CDR2 YYEKEE (reference sequence). CDR3 in amino acids: CASSPGALAGNQETQYF. CDR3 in DNA: TGTGCCAGCAGTCCGGGAGCCCTAGCGGGCAACCAAGAGACCCAGTACTTC.

The chain joins TRBV5-4 to TRBJ2-5; tentatively, D is TRBD1 (5 bases). The V and J ends lost 4 bases and 0 bases respectively, with 19 bases between them. Germline V gives CDR1 SGHNT, CDR2 YYREEE (reference sequence). The CDR3 spans 17 residues. In DNA, the CDR3 is TGTGCCAGCAGCCCTACAGGCTCCGGACGGAACCAAGAGACCCAGTACTTC. Protein product: CASSPTGSGRNQETQYF.

The chain combines TRBV27 with TRBJ1-4, with 7 bases aligning to TRBD1. Germline loops: CDR1 MNHEY, CDR2 SMNVEV (reference sequence). CDR3 length: 15 amino acids. After removal of 2 bases from V and 5 bases from J, the junction contained 5 bases not matched to a gene. The CDR3 reads CASSLITGANEKLFF. The CDR3 nucleotides read TGTGCCAGCAGTTTAATTACAGGGGCAAATGAAAAACTGTTTTTT.

This clone occurred a few times. The chain recombines TRBV27 with TRBJ1-1, with 8 bases aligning to TRBD1. Looked up from germline, CDR1 is MNHEY and CDR2 is SMNVEV (reference sequence). This CDR3 comprises 16 residues. V shed 2 bases, J shed 0 bases, and the junction held 5 bases outside the gene matches. CDR3 DNA: TGTGCCAGCAGTTTACCGCGGGACAGGTTGAACACTGAAGCTTTCTTT. This sequence encodes CASSLPRDRLNTEAFF.

The V call is TRBV28, the J call TRBJ2-7; the match to TRBD1 covers 7 bases. Unmatched junction bases numbered 8, after V lost 7 bases and J lost 5 bases. This CDR3 is built from 13 residues. Germline CDR1 MDHEN, CDR2 SYDVKM. As DNA, the CDR3 is TGTGCCAGCACTACGGGACAGTTGAACGAGCAGTACTTC. Translation gives CASTTGQLNEQYF.

In this sample, this clone turned up once. V gene TRBV5-1 combines with J gene TRBJ2-1, with TRBD2 matching over 11 bases. This CDR3 comprises 16 residues. The ends lost 2 bases at V and 9 bases at J; junction bases unmatched: 10. The V gene's germline CDR1 is SGHRS and CDR2 YFSETQ. In DNA, the CDR3 is TGCGCCAGCAGCTTAACCACTAGCGGGGGACAGGGTGAGCAGTTCTTC. As protein: CASSLTTSGGQGEQFF.

To note about this clone: One end of the junction fails to match germline, which may point to a read error. The rearrangement uses TRBV7-9 and TRBJ1-4; 10 bases agree with TRBD1. The CDR3 extends over 16 amino acids. From germline, CDR1 is SEHNR and CDR2 FQNEAQ (reference sequence). Here the CDR3 reads CSSSPSSGQGYEKLFF. Here the CDR3 DNA reads TGTTCCAGCAGCCCGTCCTCGGGACAGGGGTATGAAAAACTGTTTTTT.

This chain connects TRBV6-5 to TRBJ2-1, with D unclear. The CDR3 spans 13 residues. Trimming removed 1 base at V and 9 bases at J, with 10 bases between. CDR1 MNHEY and CDR2 SVGAGI come from the germline V gene. The CDR3 coding sequence is TGTGCCAGCAGTTACTTTATTGGTAGTGAGCAGTTCTTC. Its protein is CASSYFIGSEQFF.

In its sample, this clone was seen once. The chain is built from TRBV28 and TRBJ1-1, with D possibly matching TRBD1 (5 bases). Trimming pared 1 base from V and 1 base from J, leaving 10 bases between. The CDR3 runs to 15 residues. CDR1 MDHEN and CDR2 SYDVKM come from the germline V gene. CDR3 coding DNA: TGTGCCAGCAGTTTATCAACGGGGGAGAACACTGAAGCTTTCTTT. It specifies CASSLSTGENTEAFF.

This chain joins TRBV29-1 and TRBJ2-1; D might be TRBD1 (5 bases). From germline, CDR1 is SQVTM and CDR2 ANQGSEA. Trimming took 5 bases from V and 2 from J, leaving 13 bases between them. The CDR3 loop spans 14 amino acids. CDR3 residues: CSVTGHETYNEQFF. The CDR3 DNA is TGCAGCGTTACCGGACACGAAACCTACAATGAGCAGTTCTTC.

This clone was seen a single time. The junction and the germline gene differ at one end; a read error may be behind it. The V gene is TRBV7-9, the J gene TRBJ1-1; D is ambiguous. The CDR3 length is 15 residues. From germline, CDR1 is SEHNR and CDR2 FQNEAQ (reference sequence). Written as DNA, the CDR3 is TGTTCCAGCAGCTTAGGCTTACAGATGAACACTGAAGCTTTCTTT. As protein: CSSSLGLQMNTEAFF.

The V gene is TRBV7-6, the J gene TRBJ2-1, with 10 bases identical to TRBD2. The junction had 8 bases not matched to a gene; V was cut back by 0 bases and J by 9 bases. The germline V gene encodes CDR1 SGHVS and CDR2 FNYEAQ. The CDR3 sequence is 16 residues long. DNA for the CDR3: TGTGCCAGCAGCTTAGCTGGGCTAGCGGGAGTGGGTGAGCAGTTCTTC. Translation: CASSLAGLAGVGEQFF.

This chain uses TRBV28 with TRBJ1-2, with D possibly being TRBD1 (5 bases). The CDR3 covers 14 residues. Trimming stripped 4 bases from V and 4 bases from J, with 13 bases between. CDR1 and CDR2 from the germline V gene are MDHEN and SYDVKM. The CDR3 nucleotides are TGTGCCAGCAGTTCCCAACCCGACAGCTATGGCTACACCTTC. Translation gives CASSSQPDSYGYTF.

The CDR3 DNA reads as TGTGCCAGTAGTATAGGCCCGCGCTCTGGAAACACCATATATTTT. It translates to CASSIGPRSGNTIYF. The chain links TRBV19 to TRBJ1-3; D gene uncertain. V dropped 1 base and J dropped 0 bases, with 7 bases sitting between them. This CDR3 is built from 15 residues. Germline V gives CDR1 LNHDA, CDR2 SQIVND (reference sequence).

This clone was observed a few times. The V gene is TRBV7-2, the J gene TRBJ1-1, with TRBD1 as a possible D gene (6 bases). Germline assignment: CDR1 SGHTA and CDR2 FQGNSA. The CDR3 covers 13 residues. V was shortened by 5 bases and J by 4 bases, with 11 bases between the two germline ends. As DNA, the CDR3 is TGTGCCAGCAGCCTCACAGGGTCCACTGAAGCTTTCTTT. This sequence encodes CASSLTGSTEAFF.

The table lists this clone with a few counts. The chain uses TRBV28 and TRBJ2-5; tentative D call: TRBD2 (5 bases). Germline V gives CDR1 MDHEN, CDR2 SYDVKM. Trimming left V 5 bases short and J 10 bases short, with 14 bases between. The CDR3 sequence is 12 residues long. The CDR3 DNA is TGTGCCAGCAGTCTTGGAGGTTCAGTCCAGTACTTC. Translated, it gives CASSLGGSVQYF.

The chain is built from TRBV2 and TRBJ2-3; D is unclear. The CDR3 is 13 residues long. The germline CDR1 and CDR2 sequences are SNHLY and FYNNEI. V was shortened by 3 bases and J by 5 bases, with 9 bases between the two germline ends. The CDR3 bases are TGTGCCAGCAGTGAGCAGAGAGGAGATACGCAGTATTTT. Its translation is CASSEQRGDTQYF.

V is TRBV28 and J is TRBJ1-5; 7 nucleotides match TRBD1. The CDR3 loop spans 15 amino acids. V was clipped by 5 bases and J by 2 bases; unmatched bases: 6. Germline values: CDR1 MDHEN, CDR2 SYDVKM. CDR3 protein: CASSPQGEGNQPQHF. CDR3 DNA sequence: TGTGCCAGCAGTCCTCAGGGGGAAGGCAATCAGCCCCAGCATTTT.

The chain combines TRBV28 with TRBJ1-5, with unresolved D. The CDR3 sequence is 13 residues long. The V end lost 7 bases, the J end lost 4 bases, and 11 bases lay between the germline ends. Germline values: CDR1 MDHEN, CDR2 SYDVKM. As DNA, the CDR3 is TGTGCCAGCATTCTTAGTGTTAATCAGCCCCAGCATTTT. Its protein is CASILSVNQPQHF.

The chain carries TRBV5-6 and TRBJ1-4; D is perhaps TRBD1 (5 bases). CDR1 SGHDT and CDR2 YYEEEE come from the germline V gene. V was trimmed by 0 bases and J by 8 bases, leaving 11 bases between them. The length of the CDR3 is 14 residues. CDR3 bases: TGTGCCAGCAGCTTGGCAGGGCCAGGCGAAAAACTGTTTTTT. This gives the protein CASSLAGPGEKLFF.